This record covers a single T cell receptor (beta chain). A single base separates this from a much larger clone, so it may be a read error. The unsorted libraries had their origin in 2 million PBMCs stored at -80 C. The source of the sample is a study of neurological immune-mediated disorders. In TCRdb, the 5' RACE reads were re-called with MiXCR into one record per CDR3 protein. The data contain approximately 86,000 distinct CDR3 sequences, 2% to 3% of them seen just once; the ten biggest clones take up 1.1%. This CDR3 has 12 amino acids. Germline lookup yields CDR1 ENHRY and CDR2 SYGVKD. The chain carries TRBV10-3 and TRBJ1-1; D possibly corresponds to TRBD1 (5 bases). The sample consisted of PBMCs. The sequence came from a woman between 25 and 40 years old with multiple sclerosis. The CDR3 sequence: CDISETDSEAFF. CDR3 nucleotide sequence: TGTGACATCAGTGAGACTGACAGCGAAGCTTTCTTT.